The 20 T cell receptor beta chains below were found in one sample sequenced in a study of OX40 agonist ivuxolimab in advanced cancers. The method was immunoSEQ multiplex PCR; TCRdb's version includes in-frame clones alone and lacks a portion of them. The data contain approximately 40,000 clones, approximately 86% of them singletons. The material was CD4+ or CD8+ T cells sorted from blood, obtained in a trial of the OX40 agonist ivuxolimab. These receptors all stem from an adult with an advanced solid tumor such as melanoma, head and neck, liver or kidney cancer.

V and J are TRBV4-3 and TRBJ2-3; D may be TRBD2 (6 bases). Germline V lookup: CDR1 LGHNA, CDR2 YSLEER. There are 16 residues in the CDR3. V lost 0 bases to trimming and J lost 1 base, with 11 bases between them. CDR3 nucleotide sequence: TGCGCCAGCAGCCAAGATGGGCCTAGCGGCACAGATACGCAGTATTTT. Its protein is CASSQDGPSGTDTQYF.

The CDR3 sequence: CASSDRDRNTIYF. The CDR3 DNA is TGTGCCAGTTCCGACAGGGATCGAAACACCATATATTTT. The V call is TRBV25-1, the J call TRBJ1-3; 7 positions agree with TRBD1. V trimming: 9 bases; J trimming: 5 bases; junction bases outside the gene matches: 7. CDR1 is MGHDK and CDR2 is SYGVNS in the germline V gene. This CDR3 has 13 residues.

This clone was seen a few times. As DNA, the CDR3 is TGTGCCACCAGCAGAGGGTGGACAGGGGATCAGCCCCAGCATTTT. It is translated as CATSRGWTGDQPQHF. The chain employs TRBV15 and TRBJ1-5, with 9 positions matching TRBD1. Germline V CDR1 and CDR2: LNHNV, YYDKDF (reference sequence). After removal of 1 base from V and 5 bases from J, the junction contained 3 bases not matched to a gene. The CDR3 has 15 amino acids.

This clone occurred a few times. The genes are TRBV5-8 and TRBJ1-3; 7 bases fit TRBD1. Germline V lookup: CDR1 SGHTS, CDR2 YDEGEE. V lost 1 base and J lost 4; bases outside the gene matches: 2. This CDR3 has 14 amino acids. The CDR3 reads CASSLSGGGNTIYF. CDR3 bases: TGTGCCAGCAGCTTGTCAGGGGGAGGAAACACCATATATTTT.

This chain links TRBV5-1 with TRBJ2-1; D gene unclear. There are 16 residues in the CDR3. The germline V and J ends were trimmed by 0 bases and 0 bases, with 10 bases remaining between them. Germline-derived CDR1 and CDR2 are SGHRS and YFSETQ. The CDR3, as DNA: TGCGCCAGCAGCTTGGAAGGCCTTAACTCCTACAATGAGCAGTTCTTC. Protein: CASSLEGLNSYNEQFF.

This clone was seen only a few times. The chain combines TRBV18 with TRBJ1-4; D may be TRBD1 (6 bases). The CDR3 runs to 14 residues. Germline V gene data show CDR1 as KGHSH and CDR2 as LQKENI. Trimming shortened V by 6 bases and J by 3 bases, and 11 bases separated the two germline ends. The CDR3 nucleotides are TGTGCCAGCTCCCAGGGGACGGCTAATGAAAAACTGTTTTTT. Translation: CASSQGTANEKLFF.

V usage is TRBV2 and J usage is TRBJ2-1; 10 nucleotides align to TRBD1. The germline V gene has CDR1 SNHLY and CDR2 FYNNEI. The CDR3 is 15 amino acids. Trimming removed 2 bases from V and 10 bases from J; junction bases left unmatched: 8. The CDR3 DNA reads TGTGCCAGCAGTGAATCTGGGACAGGGGTTAGGGAGCAGTTCTTC. This gives the protein CASSESGTGVREQFF. Using reference TRBV2 and TRBJ2-1 for the parts outside the CDR3, the full variable domain is EPEVTQTPSHQVTQMGQEVILRCVPISNHLYFYWYRQILGQKVEFLVSFYNNEISEKSEIFDDQFSVERPDGSNFTLKIRSTKLEDSAMYFCASSESGTGVREQFFGPGTRLTVL.

The chain employs TRBV7-9 and TRBJ1-1; D perhaps matches TRBD1 (5 bases). The germline V gene encodes CDR1 SEHNR and CDR2 FQNEAQ (reference sequence). V was clipped by 3 bases and J by 5 bases, with 16 bases between them. The CDR3 runs 15 residues. CDR3 DNA sequence: TGTGCCAGCAGCTTTCTTTCTGGGGCAGGGACTGAAGCTTTCTTT. Its translation: CASSFLSGAGTEAFF.

The chain has TRBV7-2 and TRBJ2-2; D is perhaps TRBD2 (6 bases). Germline CDR1 is SGHTA and CDR2 is FQGNSA. The V end was cut by 3 bases, the J end by 4 bases, with 18 bases between. This CDR3 spans 17 amino acids. As DNA, the CDR3 is TGTGCCAGCAGCTTGCAGCCCAGCGGGTTCGGCACCGGGGAGCTGTTTTTT. Amino acids: CASSLQPSGFGTGELFF.

The genes are TRBV18 and TRBJ2-7; 8 bases line up with TRBD1. The CDR3 is 15 amino acids. CDR1 KGHSH and CDR2 LQKENI come from the germline V gene. V was pared by 6 bases and J by 5 bases, with 12 bases of the junction left unmatched. DNA for the CDR3: TGTGCCAGCTCCCTACAGGGGGGCCCAGGTGACGAGCAGTACTTC. The encoded protein is CASSLQGGPGDEQYF.

This chain joins TRBV7-7 and TRBJ2-3; D is unclear. The CDR3 has 15 residues. Per the germline V gene, CDR1 is SSHAT and CDR2 is FNYEAQ (reference sequence). V dropped 1 base and J dropped 0 bases, with 8 bases sitting between them. The CDR3 DNA reads TGTGCCAGCAGCTTAGGAGGTGAAAGCACAGATACGCAGTATTTT. Protein: CASSLGGESTDTQYF.

The genes are TRBV4-2 and TRBJ1-5, with D possibly matching TRBD1 (6 bases). The CDR3 consists of 16 residues. Per the germline V gene, CDR1 is LGHNA and CDR2 is YNFKEQ. V lost 0 bases, J lost 1 base, and 10 bases lay in between. The CDR3 spells CASSQDSGASNQPQHF. The CDR3 nucleotides are TGTGCCAGCAGCCAAGATTCAGGGGCGAGCAATCAGCCCCAGCATTTT.

The V gene is TRBV11-2, the J gene TRBJ2-2; D possibly corresponds to TRBD2 (5 bases). The CDR3 length is 16 residues. Germline CDR1 and CDR2: SGHAT and FQNNGV. V lost 5 bases, J lost 2 bases, and 15 bases lay in between. As DNA, the CDR3 is TGTGCCAGCAGCCCCCTTCGCGGGCCAAACACCGGGGAGCTGTTTTTT. Translation: CASSPLRGPNTGELFF.

The chain's CDR3 is CASSPGTSGSSGGEQFF. The DNA of the CDR3 is TGTGCCAGCAGTCCTGGGACTAGCGGGAGTTCAGGCGGTGAGCAGTTCTTC. The chain employs TRBV9 and TRBJ2-1, with TRBD2 matching 14 bases. The CDR3 has 17 residues. Unmatched junction bases numbered 13, after V lost 5 bases and J lost 9 bases. The V gene's germline CDR1 is SGDLS and CDR2 YYNGEE.

The CDR3 region is CASSLRGEETQYF. CDR3 bases: TGCGCCAGCAGCTTGAGGGGAGAAGAGACCCAGTACTTC. The J gene is TRBJ2-5, the V gene TRBV5-1; tentatively, D is TRBD1 or TRBD2 (5 bases each). The CDR3 is 13 residues long. The V gene lost 1 base and the J gene lost 3 bases, with 7 bases spanning the gap. The germline V gene has CDR1 SGHRS and CDR2 YFSETQ.

The chain combines TRBV6-1 with TRBJ2-2; D is unresolved. This CDR3 region has 13 residues. Trimming pared 2 bases from V and 2 bases from J, leaving 3 bases between. Per the germline V gene, CDR1 is MNHNS and CDR2 is SASEGT. CDR3: CASSEINTGELFF. CDR3 in DNA: TGTGCCAGCAGTGAAATAAACACCGGGGAGCTGTTTTTT.

The chain has TRBV6-1 and TRBJ2-7, with TRBD1 matching over 9 bases. V lost 6 bases, J lost 2 bases, and 8 bases stayed unmatched. The CDR3 extends over 15 amino acids. Germline CDR1 is MNHNS and CDR2 is SASEGT. CDR3 region: CASRLGTGLPYEQYF. DNA of the CDR3: TGTGCCAGCAGGTTGGGGACAGGGCTTCCCTACGAGCAGTACTTC.

The genes are TRBV7-8 and TRBJ2-5, with TRBD2 matching over 14 bases. The V and J ends lost 5 bases and 4 bases, in that order; junction bases with no gene match: 18. Germline assignment: CDR1 SGHVS and CDR2 FQNEAQ. The CDR3 length is 20 residues. CDR3 protein: CASSPTLAGTSGSGGETQYF. CDR3 DNA: TGTGCCAGCAGCCCTACCCTTGCAGGGACTAGCGGGAGCGGTGGAGAGACCCAGTACTTC. The variable domain in full, completed from reference TRBV7-8 and TRBJ2-5, reads GAGVSQSPRYKVAKRGQDVALRCDPISGHVSLFWYQQALGQGPEFLTYFQNEAQLDKSGLPSDRFFAERPEGSVSTLKIQRTQQEDSAVYLCASSPTLAGTSGSGGETQYFGPGTRLLVL.

The rearrangement uses TRBV28 and TRBJ1-1; D gene ambiguous. The germline gives CDR1 MDHEN, CDR2 SYDVKM. This CDR3 spans 12 amino acids. V lost 5 bases and J lost 0, with 4 bases in between. The CDR3 here is CASSLLNTEAFF. The CDR3, as DNA: TGTGCCAGCAGTCTATTGAACACTGAAGCTTTCTTT.

This clone was picked up a small number of times. This chain links TRBV9 with TRBJ1-1; 7 nucleotides agree with TRBD1. The CDR3 extends over 14 amino acids. The V and J ends lost 6 bases and 4 bases, in that order; junction bases with no gene match: 9. CDR1 SGDLS and CDR2 YYNGEE come from the germline V gene. The CDR3 DNA is TGTGCCAGCACATCTACAGGGGAGGGCACTGAAGCTTTCTTT. It translates to CASTSTGEGTEAFF.